The source of this TCR beta chain is a study of cytomegalovirus exposure and HLA in healthy donors. Study information: A data release that came early held tens of millions of unique TCRs from HLA-typed donors.

Study-wide points: Immune exposure data for these donors was limited to CMV serostatus. Reportedly, diagnosis of cytomegalovirus status by the classifier showed high specificity and sensitivity.

Donors showed nominal health when sampled, although they likely had unrecorded immune exposures. In the case of this clone: Its antigen is still unknown.

CDR1 is SGHTA and CDR2 is FQGNSA in the germline V gene. V lost 8 bases and J lost 5; bases outside the gene matches: 9. The CDR3 is made up of 14 amino acids. The study ran its PCR with 60 Vbeta and 13 Jbeta primers. The protocol was immunoSEQ multiplex PCR, while the TCRdb copy is restricted to in-frame clones and leaves out a portion. The sample yields 100,000 or so clones, about 74% seen once. Sequences were obtained from PBMCs. The rearrangement links TRBV7-2 to TRBJ2-3; 8 nucleotides match TRBD2. This TCR was sampled from a woman between 18 and 29 years old in good health and CMV-seropositive. The CDR3 DNA follows: TGTGCCAGCGCCGCGGGGGGAGGGAGAGATACGCAGTATTTT. Translating gives CASAAGGGRDTQYF.